This T cell receptor (beta chain) was identified during a study of CD8+ T cells in alopecia areata. The treatment was: oral pan-JAK inhibitor, 5-10 mg twice daily. Study observations and caveats: Lesional scalp, notably in alopecia totalis/universalis, had clonality above that of normal scalp.

The CDR3 sequence is 13 residues long. Per the germline V gene, CDR1 is MGHRA and CDR2 is YSYEKL. V shed 4 bases and J shed 4 bases, with 10 bases lying between them. Turning to this clone: Its antigen is unidentified.

The authors extracted RNA and reverse transcribed it into cDNA as the sequencing template. Sequenced by immunoSEQ multiplex PCR; TCRdb stores in-frame clones only, minus some. In the table there are 150,000 to 200,000 clones, roughly 61% of which are singletons. Sequenced material: CD8+ T cells sorted from blood, taken at week 24, from a patient treated with tofacitinib. The gene calls are TRBV4-1 and TRBJ1-1, with D maybe TRBD1 (5 bases). The origin of this receptor is a human donor with alopecia areata. The CDR3 DNA reads TGCGCCAGCAGCCCCAGGGTGGGCACTGAAGCTTTCTTT. Its protein product is CASSPRVGTEAFF.